This T cell receptor (beta chain) comes out of a study of blood T cell repertoires in COVID-19. Study at large: Acute and convalescent COVID-19 specimens originated in the United States, Italy and Spain. T cells, B-cell-depleted T cells, or PBMCs supplied cDNA or gDNA.

Original analysis: Nucleated cell counts were estimated from reference gene primer amplification. The method was immunoSEQ multiplex PCR; TCRdb's version includes in-frame clones alone and lacks a portion of them. The DNA gave D and trimming, while V, J and clone size come from that table. The sample has under 130,000 clones, roughly 80% seen once. Trimming cost V 6 bases and J 2 bases; bases outside gene matches: 5. The CDR3 runs 15 residues. Germline assignment: CDR1 MDHEN and CDR2 SYDVKM. Sequencing used peripheral blood. The receptor was isolated from a woman of 80 years or more with acute or convalescent COVID-19. The gene calls are TRBV28 and TRBJ2-2; 8 nucleotides agree with TRBD1. CDR3 sequence (DNA): TGTGCCAGCAGCACTCCAGGGGGCAACACCGGGGAGCTGTTTTTT. It yields the protein CASSTPGGNTGELFF. Based on the CDR3 plus reference TRBV28 and TRBJ2-2, the full variable domain is DVKVTQSSRYLVKRTGEKVFLECVQDMDHENMFWYRQDPGLGLRLIYFSYDVKMKEKGDIPEGYSVSREKKERFSLILESASTNQTSMYLCASSTPGGNTGELFFGEGSRLTVL.